Described below is a single T cell receptor beta chain sequence and its context. Original processing methods: Scientists estimated how many nucleated cells there were by amplifying reference gene primers. Assay used: immunoSEQ multiplex PCR; TCRdb lists only in-frame clones, some missing. That table furnishes V, J and clone size, whereas the DNA furnished D and trimming. This sample has around 170,000 clones, with about 88% found just once. This specimen comes from a study of blood T cell repertoires in COVID-19. As for the study in general: Samples representing acute and convalescent COVID-19 were sourced from the United States, Italy and Spain. T cells, B-cell-depleted T cells, or PBMCs provided the cDNA or gDNA that served as material.

Germline V gene lookup returns CDR1 LNHNV and CDR2 YYDKDF (reference sequence). The germline V and J ends were trimmed by 0 bases and 4 bases, with 9 bases remaining between them. The CDR3 sequence is 14 residues long. Sample: peripheral blood. The chain couples TRBV15 to TRBJ1-2; D is uncertain. This clonotype was obtained from a man aged 25 to 40 with active or convalescent COVID-19. CDR3 coding DNA: TGTGCCACCAGCAGAGAGCGGCAGAGCTATGGCTACACCTTC. Amino acids: CATSRERQSYGYTF.